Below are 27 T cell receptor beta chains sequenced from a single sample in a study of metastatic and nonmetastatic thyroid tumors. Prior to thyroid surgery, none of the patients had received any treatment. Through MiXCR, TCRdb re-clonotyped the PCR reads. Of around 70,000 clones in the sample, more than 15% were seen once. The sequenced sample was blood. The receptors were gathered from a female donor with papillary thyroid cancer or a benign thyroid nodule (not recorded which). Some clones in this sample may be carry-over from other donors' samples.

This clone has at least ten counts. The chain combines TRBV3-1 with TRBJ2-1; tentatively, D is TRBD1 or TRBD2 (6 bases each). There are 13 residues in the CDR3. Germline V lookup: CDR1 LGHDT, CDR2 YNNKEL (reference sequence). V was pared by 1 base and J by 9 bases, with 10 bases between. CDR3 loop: CASSQGLGGEQFF. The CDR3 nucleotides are TGTGCCAGCAGCCAAGGACTAGGGGGTGAGCAGTTCTTC.

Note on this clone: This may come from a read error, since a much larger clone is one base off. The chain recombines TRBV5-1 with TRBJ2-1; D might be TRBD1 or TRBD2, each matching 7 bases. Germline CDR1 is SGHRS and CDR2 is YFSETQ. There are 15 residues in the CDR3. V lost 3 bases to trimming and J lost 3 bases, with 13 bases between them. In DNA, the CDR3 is TGCGCCAGCAGCTGGGGGGGACAGAACTACAATGAGCAGTTCTTC. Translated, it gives CASSWGGQNYNEQFF.

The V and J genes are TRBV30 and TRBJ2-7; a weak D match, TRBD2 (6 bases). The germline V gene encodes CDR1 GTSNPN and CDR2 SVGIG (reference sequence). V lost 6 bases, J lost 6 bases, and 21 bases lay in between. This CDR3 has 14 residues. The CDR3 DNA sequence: TGTGCCTGTAGTATAAGTATTAAAGCGGGCGAGCAGTACTTC. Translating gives CACSISIKAGEQYF.

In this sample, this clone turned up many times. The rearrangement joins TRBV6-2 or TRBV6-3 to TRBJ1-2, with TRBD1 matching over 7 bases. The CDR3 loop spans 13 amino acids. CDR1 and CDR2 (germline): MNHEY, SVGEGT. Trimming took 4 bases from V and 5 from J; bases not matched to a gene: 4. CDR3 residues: CASSSRDSYGYTF. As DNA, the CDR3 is TGTGCCAGCAGTTCCCGGGACAGTTATGGCTACACCTTC.

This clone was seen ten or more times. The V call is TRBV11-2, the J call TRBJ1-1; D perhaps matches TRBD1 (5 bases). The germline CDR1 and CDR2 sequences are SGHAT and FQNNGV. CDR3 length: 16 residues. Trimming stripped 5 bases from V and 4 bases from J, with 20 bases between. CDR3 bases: TGTGCCAGCAGCGTAGGGACCAAACAGGCGGGCACTGAAGCTTTCTTT. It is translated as CASSVGTKQAGTEAFF.

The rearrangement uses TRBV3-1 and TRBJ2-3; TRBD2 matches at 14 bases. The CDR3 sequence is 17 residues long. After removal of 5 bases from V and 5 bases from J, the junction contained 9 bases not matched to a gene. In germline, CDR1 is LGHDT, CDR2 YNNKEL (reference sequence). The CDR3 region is CASSNLGLAGVRDTQYF. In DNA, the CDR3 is TGTGCCAGCAGCAATTTGGGACTAGCGGGAGTGAGAGATACGCAGTATTTT.

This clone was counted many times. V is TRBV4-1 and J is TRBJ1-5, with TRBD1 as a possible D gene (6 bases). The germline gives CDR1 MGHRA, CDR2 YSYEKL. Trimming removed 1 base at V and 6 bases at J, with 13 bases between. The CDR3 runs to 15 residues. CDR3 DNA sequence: TGCGCCAGCAGCCAAGTAGATGCCAGGGGTCAGCCCCAGCATTTT. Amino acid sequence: CASSQVDARGQPQHF.

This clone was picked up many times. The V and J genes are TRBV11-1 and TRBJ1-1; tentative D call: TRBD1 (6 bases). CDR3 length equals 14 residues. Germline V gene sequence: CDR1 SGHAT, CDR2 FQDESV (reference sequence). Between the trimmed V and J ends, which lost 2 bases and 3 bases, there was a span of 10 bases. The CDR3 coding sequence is TGTGCCAGCAGCTTACACAGGGACTACACTGAAGCTTTCTTT. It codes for CASSLHRDYTEAFF.

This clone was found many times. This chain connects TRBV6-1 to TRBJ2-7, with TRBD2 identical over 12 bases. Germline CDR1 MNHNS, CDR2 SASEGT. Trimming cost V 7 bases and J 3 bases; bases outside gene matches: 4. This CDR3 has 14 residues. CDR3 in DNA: TGTGCCAGCAATGGACTAGCGGGATTCTACGAGCAGTACTTC. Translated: CASNGLAGFYEQYF.

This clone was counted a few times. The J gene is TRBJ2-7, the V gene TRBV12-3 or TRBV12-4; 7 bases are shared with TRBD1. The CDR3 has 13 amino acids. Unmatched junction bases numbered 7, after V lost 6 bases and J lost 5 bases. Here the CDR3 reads CASSLNRGHEQYF. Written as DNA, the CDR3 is TGTGCCAGCAGCCTAAACAGGGGCCACGAGCAGTACTTC.

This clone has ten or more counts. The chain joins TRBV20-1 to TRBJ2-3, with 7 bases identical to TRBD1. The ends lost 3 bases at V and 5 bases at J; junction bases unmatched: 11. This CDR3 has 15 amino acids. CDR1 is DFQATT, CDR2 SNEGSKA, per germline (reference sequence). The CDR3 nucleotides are TGCAGTGCTAGTTCTAACAGGGGCATCGTAGATACGCAGTATTTT. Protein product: CSASSNRGIVDTQYF.

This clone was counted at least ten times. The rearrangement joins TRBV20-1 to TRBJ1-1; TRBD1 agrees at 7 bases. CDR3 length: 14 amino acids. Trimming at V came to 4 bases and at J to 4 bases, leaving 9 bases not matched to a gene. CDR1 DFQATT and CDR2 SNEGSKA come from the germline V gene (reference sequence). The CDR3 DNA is TGCAGTGCTAACCGGGACAGTCGGGTCACTGAAGCTTTCTTT. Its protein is CSANRDSRVTEAFF.

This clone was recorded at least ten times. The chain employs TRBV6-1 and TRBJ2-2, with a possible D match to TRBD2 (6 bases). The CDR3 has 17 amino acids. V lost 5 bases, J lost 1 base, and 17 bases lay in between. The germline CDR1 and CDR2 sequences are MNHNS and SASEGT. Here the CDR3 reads CASSTHGGERNTGELFF. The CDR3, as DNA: TGTGCCAGCAGTACCCACGGGGGAGAGCGGAACACCGGGGAGCTGTTTTTT.

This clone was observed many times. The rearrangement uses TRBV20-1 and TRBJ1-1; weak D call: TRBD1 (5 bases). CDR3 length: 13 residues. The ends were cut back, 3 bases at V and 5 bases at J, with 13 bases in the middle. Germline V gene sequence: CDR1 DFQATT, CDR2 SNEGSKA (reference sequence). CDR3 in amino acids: CSARGTTDTEAFF. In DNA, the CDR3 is TGCAGTGCTAGGGGGACGACGGATACTGAAGCTTTCTTT.

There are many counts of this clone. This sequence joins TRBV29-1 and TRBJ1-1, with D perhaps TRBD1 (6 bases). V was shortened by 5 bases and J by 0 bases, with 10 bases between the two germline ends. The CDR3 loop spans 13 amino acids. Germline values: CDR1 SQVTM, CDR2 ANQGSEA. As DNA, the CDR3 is TGCAGCGTTTTGGACAGCCTGAACACTGAAGCTTTCTTT. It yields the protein CSVLDSLNTEAFF. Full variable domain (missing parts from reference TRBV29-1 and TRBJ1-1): SAVISQKPSRDICQRGTSLTIQCQVDSQVTMMFWYRQQPGQSLTLIATANQGSEATYESGFVIDKFPISRPNLTFSTLTVSNMSPEDSSIYLCSVLDSLNTEAFFGQGTRLTVV.

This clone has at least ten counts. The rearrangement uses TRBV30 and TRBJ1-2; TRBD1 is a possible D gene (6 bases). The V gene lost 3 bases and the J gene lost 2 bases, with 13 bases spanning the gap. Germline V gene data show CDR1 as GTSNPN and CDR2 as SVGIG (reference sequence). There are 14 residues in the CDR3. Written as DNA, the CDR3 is TGTGCCTGGAGCCCTCTGACAGGCAACTATGGCTACACCTTC. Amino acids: CAWSPLTGNYGYTF. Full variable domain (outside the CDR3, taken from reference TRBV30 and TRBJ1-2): SQTIHQWPATLVQPVGSPLSLECTVEGTSNPNLYWYRQAAGRGLQLLFYSVGIGQISSEVPQNLSASRPQDRQFILSSKKLLLSDSGFYLCAWSPLTGNYGYTFGSGTRLTVV.

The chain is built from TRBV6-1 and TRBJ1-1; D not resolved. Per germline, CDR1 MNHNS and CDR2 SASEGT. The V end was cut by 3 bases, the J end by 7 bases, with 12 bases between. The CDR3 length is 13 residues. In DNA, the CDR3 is TGTGCCAGCAGTGATGAGTGGCAGATTGAAGCTTTCTTT. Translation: CASSDEWQIEAFF.

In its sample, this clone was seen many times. CDR3 coding DNA: TGTGCCAGCAGCCAAGAAAAGGGACAGGGCCATGAAAAACTGTTTTTT. Translated, it gives CASSQEKGQGHEKLFF. J is TRBJ1-4 and V is TRBV4-2; 9 nucleotides match TRBD1. Germline V gene data show CDR1 as LGHNA and CDR2 as YNFKEQ. CDR3 size: 16 residues. V lost 0 bases to trimming and J lost 6 bases; unmatched junction nucleotides: 5.

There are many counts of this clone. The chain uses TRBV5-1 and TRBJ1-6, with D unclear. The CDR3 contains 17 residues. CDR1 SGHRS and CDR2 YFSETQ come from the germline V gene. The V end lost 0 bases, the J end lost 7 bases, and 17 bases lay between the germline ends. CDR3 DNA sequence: TGCGCCAGCAGCTTGGCCGCTCTTCGGGGTCAGAATTCACCCCTCCACTTT. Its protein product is CASSLAALRGQNSPLHF.

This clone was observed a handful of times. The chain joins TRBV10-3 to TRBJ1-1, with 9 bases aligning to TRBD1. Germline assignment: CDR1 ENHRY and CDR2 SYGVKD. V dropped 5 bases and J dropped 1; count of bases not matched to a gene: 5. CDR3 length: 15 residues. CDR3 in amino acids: CAISNPGQGNTEAFF. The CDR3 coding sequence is TGTGCCATCAGTAACCCGGGACAGGGGAACACTGAAGCTTTCTTT.

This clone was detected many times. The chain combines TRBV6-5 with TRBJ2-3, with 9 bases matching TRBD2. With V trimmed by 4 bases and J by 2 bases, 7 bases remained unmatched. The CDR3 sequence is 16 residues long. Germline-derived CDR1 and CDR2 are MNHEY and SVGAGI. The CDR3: CASSLLSGSTTDTQYF. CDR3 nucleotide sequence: TGTGCCAGCAGTTTACTTAGCGGGAGTACCACAGATACGCAGTATTTT.

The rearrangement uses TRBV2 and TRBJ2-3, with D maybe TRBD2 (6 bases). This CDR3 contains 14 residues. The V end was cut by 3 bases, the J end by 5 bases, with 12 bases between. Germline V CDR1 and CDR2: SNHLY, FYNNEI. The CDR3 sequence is CASSDRWGEDTQYF. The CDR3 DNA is TGTGCCAGCAGTGATAGGTGGGGGGAAGATACGCAGTATTTT.

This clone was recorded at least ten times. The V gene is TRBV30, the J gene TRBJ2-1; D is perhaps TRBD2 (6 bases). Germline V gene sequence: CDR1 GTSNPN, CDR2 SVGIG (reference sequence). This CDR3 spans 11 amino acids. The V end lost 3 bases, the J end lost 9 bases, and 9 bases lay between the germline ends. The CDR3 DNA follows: TGTGCCTGGAGCATTAGCGGTGAGCAGTTCTTC. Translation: CAWSISGEQFF.

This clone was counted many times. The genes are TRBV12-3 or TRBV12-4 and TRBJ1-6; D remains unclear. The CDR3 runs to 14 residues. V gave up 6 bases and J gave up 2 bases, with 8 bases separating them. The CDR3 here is CASSQTPYNSPLHF. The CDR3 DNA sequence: TGTGCCAGCAGCCAGACACCCTATAATTCACCCCTCCACTTT.

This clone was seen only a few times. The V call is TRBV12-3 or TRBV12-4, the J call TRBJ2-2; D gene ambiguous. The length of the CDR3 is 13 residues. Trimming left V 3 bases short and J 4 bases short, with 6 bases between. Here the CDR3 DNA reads TGTGCCAGCAGTTTTTGGGGCACCGGGGAGCTGTTTTTT. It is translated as CASSFWGTGELFF.

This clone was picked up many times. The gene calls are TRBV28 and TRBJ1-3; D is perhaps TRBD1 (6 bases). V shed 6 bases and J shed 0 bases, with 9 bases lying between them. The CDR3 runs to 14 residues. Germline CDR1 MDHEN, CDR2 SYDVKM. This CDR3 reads CASRQGFSGNTIYF. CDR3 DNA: TGTGCCAGCAGGCAGGGGTTCTCTGGAAACACCATATATTTT.

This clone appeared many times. DNA of the CDR3: TGTGCCAGCAGCCCCGGGAGGGCCATAAATGAGCAGTTCTTC. As protein: CASSPGRAINEQFF. The chain links TRBV12-3 or TRBV12-4 to TRBJ2-1; TRBD2 matches 8 bases. The CDR3 has 14 residues. V shed 6 bases and J 7 bases; nucleotides not matched to a gene: 8.